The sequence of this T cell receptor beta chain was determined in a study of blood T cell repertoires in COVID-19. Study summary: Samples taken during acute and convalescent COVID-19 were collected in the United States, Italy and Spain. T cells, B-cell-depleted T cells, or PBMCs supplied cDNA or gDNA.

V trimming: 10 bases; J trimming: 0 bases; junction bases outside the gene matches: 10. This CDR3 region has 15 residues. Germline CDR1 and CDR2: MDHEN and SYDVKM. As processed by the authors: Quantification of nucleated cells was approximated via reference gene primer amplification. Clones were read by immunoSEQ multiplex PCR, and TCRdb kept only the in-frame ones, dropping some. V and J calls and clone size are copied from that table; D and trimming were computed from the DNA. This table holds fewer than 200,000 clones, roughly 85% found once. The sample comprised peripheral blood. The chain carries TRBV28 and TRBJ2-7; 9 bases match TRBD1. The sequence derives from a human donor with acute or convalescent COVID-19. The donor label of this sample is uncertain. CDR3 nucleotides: TGTGCCATACGCCGGGACAGGGCCTTCTCCTACGAGCAGTACTTC. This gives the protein CAIRRDRAFSYEQYF.